A selection of T cell receptor beta chains follows, all from one sample in a study of blood T cells in healthy people across ages. TCRdb redid the calling of the 5' RACE reads with MiXCR, one entry per CDR3 protein. Of 500,000 to 700,000 distinct CDR3 sequences in the sample, under 30% were seen once. Sequenced input: blood. These TCRs come from a woman aged 80 or over in good health. Each CDR3 is given with its conserved first and last residue. Each record gives: CDR3 length, V gene, clone size, J gene, D gene, CDR3 protein, CDR3 DNA. D genes are given only for firm matches. The size of a clone is reported for some rows only, either as once, few or many, or as a class for expanded clones.

length: 14; V: TRBV13; size: many; J: TRBJ2-5; D: -; CDR3: CASSELRGVETQYF; DNA: TGTGCCAGCAGCGAGCTCCGGGGAGTAGAGACCCAGTACTTC
length: 14; V: TRBV18; size: -; J: TRBJ2-7; D: -; CDR3: CASSPPSTSYEQYF; DNA: TGTGCCAGCTCACCACCATCGACCTCCTACGAGCAGTACTTC
length: 16; V: TRBV14; size: -; J: TRBJ1-4; D: -; CDR3: CASSPGPSATNEKLFF; DNA: TGTGCCAGCAGCCCGGGGCCTTCTGCAACTAATGAAAAACTGTTTTTT
length: 15; V: TRBV3-1; size: many; J: TRBJ2-5; D: -; CDR3: CASTQSHGNWETQYF; DNA: TGTGCCAGCACCCAATCTCACGGCAATTGGGAGACCCAGTACTTC
length: 13; V: TRBV5-1; size: many; J: TRBJ1-2; D: -; CDR3: CASSLEGPGGYTF; DNA: TGCGCCAGCAGCTTGGAAGGGCCAGGGGGCTACACCTTC
length: 14; V: TRBV10-3; size: many; J: TRBJ2-7; D: -; CDR3: CAISDTGAVDEQYF; DNA: TGTGCCATCAGTGACACCGGGGCAGTCGACGAGCAGTACTTC
length: 15; V: TRBV9; size: few; J: TRBJ2-2; D: -; CDR3: CASSPLVGGTGELFF; DNA: TGTGCCAGCAGCCCCTTAGTTGGGGGAACCGGGGAGCTGTTTTTT
length: 15; V: TRBV3-1; size: many; J: TRBJ2-3; D: TRBD1; CDR3: CASREAGGKTDTQYF; DNA: TGTGCCAGCCGCGAGGCAGGGGGCAAGACAGATACGCAGTATTTT
length: 15; V: TRBV5-4; size: -; J: TRBJ2-5; D: TRBD1; CDR3: CVSSSDRPYQETQYF; DNA: TGTGTCAGCAGCTCGGACAGGCCCTATCAAGAGACCCAGTACTTC
length: 14; V: TRBV12-3/TRBV12-4; size: many; J: TRBJ1-2; D: -; CDR3: CASSFGSSNYGYTF; DNA: TGTGCCAGCAGTTTTGGCTCGTCCAACTATGGCTACACCTTC
length: 15; V: TRBV7-2; size: many; J: TRBJ2-1; D: TRBD2; CDR3: CASRQLAGSYNEQFF; DNA: TGTGCCAGCAGACAACTAGCGGGGTCTTACAATGAGCAGTTCTTC